This T cell receptor (beta chain) was captured in a study of CD8 T cells in ankylosing spondylitis (dated by TCRdb to 2016 to 2017). Study-wide context: To find TCR variants linked to disease, the study profiled T cell receptor beta repertoires in ankylosing spondylitis patients and healthy donors. In total, the full study cohort was made up of over a hundred healthy donors and 25 ankylosing spondylitis patients. Samples of peripheral blood were taken, and for ankylosing spondylitis patients, synovial fluid was collected as well. Broad study findings and their caveats: Blood from ankylosing spondylitis patients appeared to be characterized by a TCR beta motif made up of several highly homologous amino acid variants. According to the report, matched synovial fluid samples from ankylosing spondylitis patients were significantly enriched for the disease-linked clones. A CD8+ phenotype was shown by the disease-linked clones, which were found at relatively low frequencies in peripheral blood. Some motif variants were previously reported in synovial fluid and blood of reactive arthritis patients, suggesting common disease-initiation mechanisms.

This clonotype was detected a few times. The clone's antigen remains unknown. The record has no base qualities; no much larger clone is one base away. Sequenced using an Illumina HiSeq 2500. TCR beta libraries were prepared by quantitative 5'-RACE with molecular barcodes. The study's processing was this. Disease-linked TCR variants were identified with a new computational method built on a probabilistic model of VDJ rearrangement. TCRdb passed the public sequencing reads through fastp at Q25 and MiXCR, retaining productive beta sequences. Each record represents a unique CDR3 protein, reported with the most common genes and DNA among its rows. These V and J calls rely on TCRdb rather than the paper's analysis. The sample table lists fewer than 200,000 distinct CDR3 sequences, 15% to 20% of them with a count of one. Around 4.1% of the sample rests with the top ten. Relative to germline, V is missing 4 bases and J is missing 2 bases, with 10 bases of the junction outside any gene match. The CDR3 holds 18 amino acids from the cysteine to the phenylalanine. Kept here is only the CDR3 DNA, which spans 54 bases and is read in frame from base 1.

This clonotype was obtained from a male donor aged 5 to 30 with ankylosing spondylitis or in good health (not recorded which). Donor details come from another sample of the same person, matched by shared clones. The rearrangement combines TRBV12-3 or TRBV12-4 with TRBJ2-7; the junction holds 14 bases that match TRBD2. Sequenced sample: blood, either unsorted or a sorted T cell fraction (not recorded which). Here the CDR3 is given as CASSWQGLAGVRTYEQYF. The DNA is as follows: TGTGCCAGCAGTTGGCAGGGACTAGCGGGAGTAAGAACCTACGAGCAGTACTTC.